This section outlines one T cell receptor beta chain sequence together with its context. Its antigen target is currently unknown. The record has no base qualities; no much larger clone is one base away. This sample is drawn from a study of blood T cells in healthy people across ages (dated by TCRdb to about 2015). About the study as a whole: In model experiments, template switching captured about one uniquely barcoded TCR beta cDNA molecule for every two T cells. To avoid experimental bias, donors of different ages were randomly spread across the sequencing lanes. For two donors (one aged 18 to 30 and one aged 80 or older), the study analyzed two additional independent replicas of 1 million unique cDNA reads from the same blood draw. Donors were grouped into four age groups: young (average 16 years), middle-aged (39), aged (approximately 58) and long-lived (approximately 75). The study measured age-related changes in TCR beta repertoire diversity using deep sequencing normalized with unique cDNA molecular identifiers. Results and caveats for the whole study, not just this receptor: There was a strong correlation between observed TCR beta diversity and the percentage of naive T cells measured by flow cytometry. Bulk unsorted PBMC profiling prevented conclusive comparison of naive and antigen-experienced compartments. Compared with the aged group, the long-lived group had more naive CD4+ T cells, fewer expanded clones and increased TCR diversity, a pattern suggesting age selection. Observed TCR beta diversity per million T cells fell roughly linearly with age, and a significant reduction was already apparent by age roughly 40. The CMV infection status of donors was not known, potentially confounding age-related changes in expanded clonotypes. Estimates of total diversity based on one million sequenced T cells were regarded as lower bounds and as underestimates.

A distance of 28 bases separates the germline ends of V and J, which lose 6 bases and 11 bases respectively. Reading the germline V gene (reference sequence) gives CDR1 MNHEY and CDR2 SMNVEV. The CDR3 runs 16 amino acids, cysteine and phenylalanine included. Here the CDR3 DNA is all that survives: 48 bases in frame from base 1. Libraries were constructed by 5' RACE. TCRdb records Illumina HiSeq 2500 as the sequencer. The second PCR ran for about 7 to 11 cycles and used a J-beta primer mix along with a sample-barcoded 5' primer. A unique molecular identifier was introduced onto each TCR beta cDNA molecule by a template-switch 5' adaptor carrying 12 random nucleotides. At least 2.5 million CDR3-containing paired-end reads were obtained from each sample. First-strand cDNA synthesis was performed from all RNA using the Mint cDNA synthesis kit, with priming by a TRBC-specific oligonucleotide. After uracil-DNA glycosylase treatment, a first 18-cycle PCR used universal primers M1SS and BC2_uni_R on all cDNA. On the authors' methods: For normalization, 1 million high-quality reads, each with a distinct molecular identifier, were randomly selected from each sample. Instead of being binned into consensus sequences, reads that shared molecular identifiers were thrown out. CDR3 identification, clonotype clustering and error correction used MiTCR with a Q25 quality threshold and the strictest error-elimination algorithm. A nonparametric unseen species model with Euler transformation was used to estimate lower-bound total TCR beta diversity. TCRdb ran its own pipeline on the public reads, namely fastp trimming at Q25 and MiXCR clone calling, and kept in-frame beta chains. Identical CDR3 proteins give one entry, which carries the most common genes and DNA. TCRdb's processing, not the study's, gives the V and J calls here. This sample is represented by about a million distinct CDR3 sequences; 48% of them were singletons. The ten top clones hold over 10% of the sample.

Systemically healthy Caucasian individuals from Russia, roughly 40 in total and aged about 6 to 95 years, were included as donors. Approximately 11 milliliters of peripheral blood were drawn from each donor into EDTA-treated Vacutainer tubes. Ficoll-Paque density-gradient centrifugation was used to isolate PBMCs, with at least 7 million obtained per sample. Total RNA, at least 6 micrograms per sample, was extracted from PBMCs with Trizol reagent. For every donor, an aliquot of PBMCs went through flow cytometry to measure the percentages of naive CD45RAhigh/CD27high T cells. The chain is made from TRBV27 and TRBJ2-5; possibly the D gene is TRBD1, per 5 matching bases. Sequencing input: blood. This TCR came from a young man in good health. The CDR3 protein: CASRRDSGSSYNEQYF. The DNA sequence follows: TGTGCCAGCAGGCGTGACAGTGGTAGCTCCTACAATGAGCAGTACTTC.